This T cell receptor beta chain stems from a study of cytomegalovirus exposure and HLA in healthy donors. In the PCR, 60 Vbeta and 13 Jbeta primers were used. Libraries were prepared by immunoSEQ multiplex PCR; TCRdb keeps only in-frame clonotypes and omits some of them. The table shows some 100,000 clones, with roughly 75% occurring only once. A note on this clone: Its antigen remains unknown.

The study's findings and limits: Evidence from a later analysis indicated that most CMV-associated TCR beta chains looked HLA-restricted. In vitro confirmation showed a few CMV-associated chains to be CMV antigen specific.

This CDR3 has 13 residues. Looked up from germline, CDR1 is GTSNPN and CDR2 is SVGIG (reference sequence). The V gene lost 2 bases and the J gene lost 3 bases, with 8 bases spanning the gap. In nominal health when sampled, donors likely had unrecorded immune exposures nonetheless. This sequence was found in a male donor in good health and CMV-seropositive. The chain recombines TRBV30 with TRBJ1-5; D perhaps matches TRBD1 (5 bases). The specimen was PBMCs. The CDR3 DNA sequence: TGTGCCTGGAGTACGACAGCCAATCAGCCCCAGCATTTT. Translated: CAWSTTANQPQHF. The full variable domain, in which reference TRBV30 and TRBJ1-5 provide the parts outside the CDR3, is SQTIHQWPATLVQPVGSPLSLECTVEGTSNPNLYWYRQAAGRGLQLLFYSVGIGQISSEVPQNLSASRPQDRQFILSSKKLLLSDSGFYLCAWSTTANQPQHFGDGTRLSIL.